This entry is about one T cell receptor beta chain. The entry originates in a study of patients and donors after allogeneic stem cell transplantation. TCRdb fed the RT-PCR reads into MiXCR, producing one record per CDR3 protein. The top ten clones hold around 6% of a sample with about a million distinct CDR3 sequences, about a sixth of them seen once. The sequence was obtained from a human donor who was either an allogeneic HSCT recipient or a stem cell or donor lymphocyte infusion donor (not recorded which). It is not recorded whose cells these are; they may come from a transplant donor. The sample comprised blood, either unsorted or a sorted T cell fraction (not recorded which).

CDR3 protein: CASSAFDRIGGDTQYF. The CDR3 nucleotides read TGTGCCAGCAGCGCCTTCGATCGGATAGGTGGAGATACGCAGTATTTT. V usage is TRBV9 and J usage is TRBJ2-3; D is ambiguous. The V and J ends lost 3 bases and 5 bases respectively, with 19 bases between them. The length of the CDR3 is 16 residues. The V gene's germline CDR1 is SGDLS and CDR2 YYNGEE.